These 23 T cell receptor beta chains were sequenced from one sample in a study of T cell repertoires in cytomegalovirus infection. Each CDR3 protein gets one entry after TCRdb re-called the reads with MiXCR. The table includes about 450,000 distinct CDR3 sequences, 31% detected once. The specimen sequenced was PBMCs. These receptors all come from a human donor in good health (CMV status not recorded). Some clones in this sample may be carry-over from other donors' samples.

This chain uses TRBV7-6 with TRBJ2-1; 9 nucleotides match TRBD1. The CDR3 has 15 residues. Per germline, CDR1 SGHVS and CDR2 FNYEAQ. V was pared by 5 bases and J by 3 bases, with 5 bases of the junction left unmatched. The CDR3 reads CASSPGQGGYNEQFF. In nucleotides, the CDR3 is TGTGCCAGCAGCCCGGGACAGGGTGGCTACAATGAGCAGTTCTTC.

This clonotype was seen ten or more times. The genes are TRBV7-9 and TRBJ2-7, with no clear D. The V gene lost 6 bases and the J gene lost 3 bases, with 15 bases spanning the gap. CDR3 length: 14 amino acids. The germline CDR1 and CDR2 sequences are SEHNR and FQNEAQ (reference sequence). The DNA for the CDR3 is TGTGCCAGCAGGCGTGACAATAAGGGCTACGAGCAGTACTTC. Translation gives CASRRDNKGYEQYF.

This clonotype was observed a few times. The J gene is TRBJ2-5, the V gene TRBV18; 8 positions match TRBD2. Germline trimming cut 4 bases from V and 4 bases from J; bases unmatched to any gene: 11. The CDR3 covers 16 residues. Germline values: CDR1 KGHSH, CDR2 LQKENI. CDR3 sequence reads: CASSRMLAGPGETQYF. DNA for the CDR3: TGTGCCAGCTCACGGATGTTAGCGGGGCCCGGAGAGACCCAGTACTTC.

In nucleotides, the CDR3 is TGTGCCAGCACCTTGGGGGGGGGCCAAACAGATACGCAGTATTTT. Its translation is CASTLGGGQTDTQYF. The gene calls are TRBV7-6 and TRBJ2-3, with D possibly matching TRBD2 (7 bases). There are 15 residues in the CDR3. The germline V gene has CDR1 SGHVS and CDR2 FNYEAQ. Trimming removed 7 bases from V and 3 bases from J, with 17 bases in between.

There are many counts of this clonotype. This sequence joins TRBV11-2 and TRBJ2-1; possibly TRBD2 for D (6 bases). CDR3 length: 11 residues. In germline, CDR1 is SGHAT, CDR2 FQNNGV. Trimming shortened V by 7 bases and J by 9 bases, and 10 bases separated the two germline ends. CDR3 in DNA: TGTGCCAGCACCCAAGCGGGTGAGCAGTTCTTC. It codes for CASTQAGEQFF.

The rearrangement links TRBV5-1 to TRBJ2-1; either TRBD1 or TRBD2 may fit D (7 bases each). Germline V gives CDR1 SGHRS, CDR2 YFSETQ. V was trimmed by 4 bases and J by 5 bases, leaving 10 bases between them. The CDR3 sequence is 13 residues long. Here the CDR3 DNA reads TGCGCCAGCAGCCAGGGGGGGAACAATGAGCAGTTCTTC. It is translated as CASSQGGNNEQFF. Drawing the rest from reference TRBV5-1 and TRBJ2-1, the complete variable domain is KAGVTQTPRYLIKTRGQQVTLSCSPISGHRSVSWYQQTPGQGLQFLFEYFSETQRNKGNFPGRFSGRQFSNSRSEMNVSTLELGDSALYLCASSQGGNNEQFFGPGTRLTVL.

The chain has TRBV15 and TRBJ1-4; D is uncertain. From germline, CDR1 is LNHNV and CDR2 YYDKDF (reference sequence). The CDR3 sequence is 15 residues long. The V end lost 0 bases, the J end lost 3 bases, and 8 bases lay between the germline ends. The CDR3 DNA reads TGTGCCACCAGCAGAGACTATGGAGCTAATGAAAAACTGTTTTTT. It specifies CATSRDYGANEKLFF.

This clonotype was counted at least ten times. One end of the junction varies from germline; a read error may be responsible. The chain joins TRBV5-1 to TRBJ1-5; D remains ambiguous. The CDR3 runs 14 residues. Germline V gives CDR1 SGHRS, CDR2 YFSETQ. The CDR3 nucleotides read TGTGCCAGCAGCTTAGACTCTAGCAATCAGCCCCAGCATTTT. This encodes CASSLDSSNQPQHF.

The sample holds many counts of this clonotype. The genes are TRBV7-9 and TRBJ2-5, with 11 bases that match TRBD1. The CDR3 runs 19 residues. The germline V gene encodes CDR1 SEHNR and CDR2 FQNEAQ (reference sequence). Unmatched junction bases numbered 16, after V lost 5 bases and J lost 2 bases. CDR3 amino acids: CASSRGQGANPSLQETQYF. CDR3 nucleotides: TGTGCCAGCAGCCGCGGACAGGGGGCGAACCCCTCCCTGCAAGAGACCCAGTACTTC.

V gene TRBV6-2 or TRBV6-3 combines with J gene TRBJ2-7; D possibly matches TRBD1 or TRBD2 (6 bases each). The CDR3 loop spans 16 amino acids. V lost 6 bases, J lost 3 bases, and 21 bases lay in between. Germline loops: CDR1 MNHEY, CDR2 SVGEGT. CDR3: CASRAPGKGGLYEQYF. The DNA of the CDR3 is TGTGCCAGCAGAGCCCCTGGGAAGGGGGGACTCTACGAGCAGTACTTC.

As regards this clonotype: This likely comes from a read error, as the CDR3 has no conserved phenylalanine or tryptophan at its end. The limits of the CDR3 on the DNA are not certain, so only TCRdb's listed CDR3 is given. The chain is built from TRBV7-6 and TRBJ2-1; TRBD1 is the table's D call, not checked against the DNA. Counting both end residues, the CDR3 totals 15 amino acids. The V gene's germline CDR1 is SGHVS and CDR2 FNYEAQ. CDR3 residues: CASRGQGDYYNEQLL.

This clonotype was seen a handful of times. The CDR3: CASSRTASSGNTIYF. CDR3 bases: TGTGCCAGTAGCAGGACAGCGTCTTCTGGAAACACCATATATTTT. The rearrangement joins TRBV19 to TRBJ1-3; D might be TRBD1 (6 bases). V was cut by 6 bases and J by 1 base, with 13 bases left in between. The CDR3 is 15 residues long. Germline V gene data show CDR1 as LNHDA and CDR2 as SQIVND (reference sequence).

This clonotype was seen more than once but under ten times. The genes are TRBV15 and TRBJ2-3; 8 bases agree with TRBD1. Germline V gene data show CDR1 as LNHNV and CDR2 as YYDKDF (reference sequence). The CDR3 spans 16 residues. V lost 0 bases, J lost 1 base, and 3 bases stayed unmatched. The CDR3 region is CATSRDLGQGTDTQYF. The DNA of the CDR3 is TGTGCCACCAGCAGAGATCTGGGACAGGGCACAGATACGCAGTATTTT.

As to this clonotype: A much more abundant neighbour one base away suggests this may be a read error. The chain carries TRBV7-2 and TRBJ2-5; D is ambiguous. Germline V gene sequence: CDR1 SGHTA, CDR2 FQGNSA. This CDR3 has 12 residues. V lost 4 bases to trimming and J lost 5 bases, with 8 bases between them. The CDR3 region has the DNA TGTGCCAGCAGCTCCGAGAGGGAGACCCAGTACTTC. It yields the protein CASSSERETQYF. Full variable domain (rest looked up from reference TRBV7-2 and TRBJ2-5): GAGVSQSPSNKVTEKGKDVELRCDPISGHTALYWYRQSLGQGLEFLIYFQGNSAPDKSGLPSDRFSAERTGGSVSTLTIQRTQQEDSAVYLCASSSERETQYFGPGTRLLVL.

The rearrangement joins TRBV2 to TRBJ1-1; weak D call: TRBD1 (5 bases). The CDR3 has 14 amino acids. CDR1 and CDR2 from the germline V gene are SNHLY and FYNNEI. V shed 3 bases and J shed 2 bases, with 10 bases lying between them. In DNA, the CDR3 is TGTGCCAGCAGTGAGTATAGGGGAAACACTGAAGCTTTCTTT. Translation gives CASSEYRGNTEAFF.

Regarding this clonotype: Possible read error: a much larger clone is one base away. The chain uses TRBV7-2 and TRBJ2-3; possible D gene TRBD2, 5 bases. The CDR3 contains 15 residues. Germline CDR1 and CDR2: SGHTA and FQGNSA. In DNA, the CDR3 is TGTTCCAGCAGCTTGACGACGGGAAGCACAGATACGCAGTATTTT. As protein: CSSSLTTGSTDTQYF.

J is TRBJ2-1 and V is TRBV7-9; D gene unclear. Trimming pared 5 bases from V and 5 bases from J, leaving 16 bases between. Germline loops: CDR1 SEHNR, CDR2 FQNEAQ (reference sequence). The length of the CDR3 is 15 residues. The CDR3 spells CASSAVDWLNNEQFF. CDR3 coding DNA: TGTGCCAGCAGCGCCGTCGACTGGTTAAACAATGAGCAGTTCTTC.

V gene TRBV6-1 combines with J gene TRBJ1-1, with a tentative D call TRBD1 (5 bases). The CDR3 totals 17 residues. CDR1 and CDR2 from the germline V gene are MNHNS and SASEGT. V was cut by 5 bases and J by 5 bases, with 24 bases left in between. The CDR3 DNA is TGTGCCAGCAGTTACGCCGGGACTGGGTTGAAGGGGACTGAAGCTTTCTTT. It is translated as CASSYAGTGLKGTEAFF.

This clonotype was picked up a small number of times. CDR3 in amino acids: CASSLVRGSGANVLTF. The DNA for the CDR3 is TGTGCCAGCAGCTTGGTGAGGGGCTCTGGGGCCAACGTCCTGACTTTC. The chain recombines TRBV11-2 with TRBJ2-6, with D perhaps given as TRBD1 or TRBD2 (5 bases each). The CDR3 covers 16 residues. Germline V gene sequence: CDR1 SGHAT, CDR2 FQNNGV. Trimming took off 3 bases at V and 0 bases at J, with 9 bases between the two ends.

Comments on this clonotype: The junction differs from germline at one of its ends, possibly a read error. The rearrangement joins TRBV7-2 to TRBJ1-1; TRBD1 might be the D (5 bases). Germline V lookup: CDR1 SGHTA, CDR2 FQGNSA. This CDR3 contains 14 residues. CDR3 bases: TGTGTCAGCAGCTTCGGACATGGAGGGACTGAAGCGTTCTTT. Protein product: CVSSFGHGGTEAFF.

This clonotype has at least ten counts. The chain combines TRBV7-8 with TRBJ2-2, with TRBD2 as a possible D gene (7 bases). This CDR3 region has 15 residues. V lost 5 bases to trimming and J lost 1 base, with 11 bases between them. Germline V gene lookup returns CDR1 SGHVS and CDR2 FQNEAQ. The CDR3, as DNA: TGTGCCAGCAGCGGGGGGGGGCGGAACACCGGGGAGCTGTTTTTT. Its protein is CASSGGGRNTGELFF.

The V call is TRBV2, the J call TRBJ1-2; no definite D call. V shed 2 bases and J shed 6 bases, with 16 bases lying between them. The CDR3 consists of 15 residues. CDR1 SNHLY and CDR2 FYNNEI come from the germline V gene. The CDR3 DNA is TGTGCCAGCAGTGAATCAGGCGTCGGGAGAGATGGCTACACCTTC. Translating it yields CASSESGVGRDGYTF.

The chain links TRBV11-2 to TRBJ2-5; D gene uncertain. The germline CDR1 and CDR2 sequences are SGHAT and FQNNGV. The CDR3 is 13 amino acids. Trimming took off 5 bases at V and 8 bases at J, with 15 bases between the two ends. CDR3 in DNA: TGTGCCAGCAGCAAAGAGCCCTTAGTAACCCAGTACTTC. It yields the protein CASSKEPLVTQYF.